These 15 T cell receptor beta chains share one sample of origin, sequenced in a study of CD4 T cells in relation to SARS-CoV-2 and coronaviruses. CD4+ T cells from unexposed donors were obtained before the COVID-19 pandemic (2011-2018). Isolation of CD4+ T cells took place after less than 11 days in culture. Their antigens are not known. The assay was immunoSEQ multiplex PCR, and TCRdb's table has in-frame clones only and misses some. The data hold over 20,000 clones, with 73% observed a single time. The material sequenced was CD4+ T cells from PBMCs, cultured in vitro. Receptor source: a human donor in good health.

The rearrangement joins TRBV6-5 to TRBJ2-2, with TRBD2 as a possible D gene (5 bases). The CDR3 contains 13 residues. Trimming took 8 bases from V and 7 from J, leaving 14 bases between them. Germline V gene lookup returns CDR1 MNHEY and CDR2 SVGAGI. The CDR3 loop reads CASLRAVVGELFF. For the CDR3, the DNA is TGTGCCAGCCTGCGGGCCGTTGTCGGGGAGCTGTTTTTT.

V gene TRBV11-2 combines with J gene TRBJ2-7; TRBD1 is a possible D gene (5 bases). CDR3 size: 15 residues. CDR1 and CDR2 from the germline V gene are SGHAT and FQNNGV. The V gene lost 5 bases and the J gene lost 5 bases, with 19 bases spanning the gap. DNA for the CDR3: TGTGCCAGCAGCCCCGAATTAGGGGTTCTCAACGAGCAGTACTTC. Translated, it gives CASSPELGVLNEQYF.

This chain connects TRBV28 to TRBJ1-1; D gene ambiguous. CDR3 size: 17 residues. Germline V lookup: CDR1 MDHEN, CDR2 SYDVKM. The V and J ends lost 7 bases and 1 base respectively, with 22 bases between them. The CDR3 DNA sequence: TGTGCCAGCACCTCCAGCGGATGGGCAGCCTCGAACACTGAAGCTTTCTTT. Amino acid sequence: CASTSSGWAASNTEAFF.

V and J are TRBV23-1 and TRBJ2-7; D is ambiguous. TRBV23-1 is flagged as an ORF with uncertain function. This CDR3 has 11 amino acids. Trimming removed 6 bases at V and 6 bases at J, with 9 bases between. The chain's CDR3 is CASSCLGEQYF. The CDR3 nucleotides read TGCGCCAGCAGCTGCCTCGGCGAGCAGTACTTC.

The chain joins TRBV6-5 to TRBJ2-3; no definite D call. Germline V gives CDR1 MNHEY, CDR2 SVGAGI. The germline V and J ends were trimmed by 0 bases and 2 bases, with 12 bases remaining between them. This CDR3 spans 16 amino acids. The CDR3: CASSYSIGPSTDTQYF. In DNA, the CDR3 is TGTGCCAGCAGTTACTCGATTGGGCCATCCACAGATACGCAGTATTTT.

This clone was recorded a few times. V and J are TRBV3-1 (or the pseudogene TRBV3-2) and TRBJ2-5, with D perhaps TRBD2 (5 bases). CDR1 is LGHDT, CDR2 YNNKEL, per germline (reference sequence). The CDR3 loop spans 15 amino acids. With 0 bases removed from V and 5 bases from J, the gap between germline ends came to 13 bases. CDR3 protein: CASSQDGSGWETQYF. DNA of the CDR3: TGTGCCAGCAGCCAAGATGGGTCGGGGTGGGAGACCCAGTACTTC.

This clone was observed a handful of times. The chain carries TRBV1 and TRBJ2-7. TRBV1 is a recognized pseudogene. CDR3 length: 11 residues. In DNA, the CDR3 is TGCACCAGCAGCCAAGAGGCGGAGCAGTACTTC. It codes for CTSSQEAEQYF.

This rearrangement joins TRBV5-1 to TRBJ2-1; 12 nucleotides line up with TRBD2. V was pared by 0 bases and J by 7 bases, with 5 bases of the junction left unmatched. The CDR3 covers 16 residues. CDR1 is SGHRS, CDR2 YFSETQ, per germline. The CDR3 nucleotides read TGCGCCAGCAGCTTGGACCTAGCGGGAGGGCCAAATGAGCAGTTCTTC. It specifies CASSLDLAGGPNEQFF.

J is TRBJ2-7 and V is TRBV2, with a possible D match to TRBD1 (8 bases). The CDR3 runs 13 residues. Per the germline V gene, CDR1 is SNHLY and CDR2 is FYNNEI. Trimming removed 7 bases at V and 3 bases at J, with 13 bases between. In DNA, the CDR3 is TGTGCCAGCATCCACAGGGGGGGCTACGAGCAGTACTTC. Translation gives CASIHRGGYEQYF.

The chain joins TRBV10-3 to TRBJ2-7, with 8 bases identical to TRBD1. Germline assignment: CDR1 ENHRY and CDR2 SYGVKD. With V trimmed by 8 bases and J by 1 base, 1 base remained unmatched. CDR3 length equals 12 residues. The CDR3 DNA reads TGTGCCATCGGGACAGGATCCTACGAGCAGTACTTC. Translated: CAIGTGSYEQYF.

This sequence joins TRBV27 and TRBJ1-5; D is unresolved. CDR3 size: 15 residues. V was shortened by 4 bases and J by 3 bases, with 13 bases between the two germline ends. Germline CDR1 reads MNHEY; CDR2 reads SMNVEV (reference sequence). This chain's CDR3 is CASSYRRTHNQPQHF. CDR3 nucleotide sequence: TGTGCCAGCAGTTATCGAAGGACTCACAATCAGCCCCAGCATTTT.

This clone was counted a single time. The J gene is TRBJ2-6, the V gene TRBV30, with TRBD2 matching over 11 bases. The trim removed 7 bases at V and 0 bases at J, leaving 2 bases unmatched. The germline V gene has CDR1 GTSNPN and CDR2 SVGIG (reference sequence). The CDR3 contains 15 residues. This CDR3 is CASGTSGSGANVLTF. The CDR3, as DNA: TGTGCCTCCGGGACTAGCGGCTCTGGGGCCAACGTCCTGACTTTC.

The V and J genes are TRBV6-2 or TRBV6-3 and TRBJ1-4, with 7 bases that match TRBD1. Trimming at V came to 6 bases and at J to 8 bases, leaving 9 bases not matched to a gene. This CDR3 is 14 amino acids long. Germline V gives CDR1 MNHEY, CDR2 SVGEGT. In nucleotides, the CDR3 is TGTGCCAGCAGCCGACAGGGCGAGAAGGAAAAACTGTTTTTT. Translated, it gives CASSRQGEKEKLFF.

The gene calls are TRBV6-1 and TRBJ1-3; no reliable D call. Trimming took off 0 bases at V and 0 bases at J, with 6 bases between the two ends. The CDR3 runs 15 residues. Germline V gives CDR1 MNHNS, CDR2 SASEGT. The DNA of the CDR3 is TGTGCCAGCAGTGAAGCGAGCTACTCTGGAAACACCATATATTTT. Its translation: CASSEASYSGNTIYF.

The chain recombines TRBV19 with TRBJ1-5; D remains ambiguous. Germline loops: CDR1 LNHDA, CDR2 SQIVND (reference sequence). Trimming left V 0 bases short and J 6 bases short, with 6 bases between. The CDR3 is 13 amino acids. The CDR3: CASSIEIVQPQHF. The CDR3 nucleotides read TGTGCCAGTAGTATAGAGATAGTTCAGCCCCAGCATTTT.